This T cell receptor (beta chain) was profiled in a study of T-cell reconstitution after alpha-beta-depleted transplantation in children. Regarding the study as a whole: Counts and diversity of T cells one year after transplant came mostly from newly produced T cells.

Of note for this clonotype: Its antigen remains unidentified.

The library targeted TCRbeta and was prepared with unique molecular identifiers. MiXCR, run by TCRdb on the PCR reads, gives a single entry per CDR3 protein. The sample has about 440,000 distinct CDR3 sequences, around 46% seen once. CDR1 DFQATT and CDR2 SNEGSKA come from the germline V gene (reference sequence). The CDR3 length is 16 residues. With 0 bases removed from V and 3 bases from J, the gap between germline ends came to 15 bases. Sample: PBMCs, taken before TCRalphabeta/CD19-depleted stem cell transplant. This chain links TRBV20-1 with TRBJ2-4; D tentatively reads TRBD1 or TRBD2 (5 bases each). The sequence was obtained from a girl aged 2 to 9 with aplastic anemia, due to receive a stem cell transplant. The DNA for the CDR3 is TGCAGTGCTAGAGATAGGGGACCCTCTGGCAAAAACATTCAGTACTTC. Its translation: CSARDRGPSGKNIQYF.